The rows below give T cell receptor beta chains drawn from one sample of a study of shared clonotypes between healthy human individuals. Measured with immunoSEQ multiplex PCR; TCRdb has only the in-frame clones, and not every one. Of nearly 2 million clones in the sample, roughly 95% were seen once. Sequences were obtained from naive CD8+ T cells sorted from blood. All receptors come from a young man in good health. The CDR3 runs from the conserved cysteine through the conserved F or W. A D gene is named only where the DNA matches it firmly.

d_call	j_call	v_call	cdr3_aa
.	TRBJ2-1	TRBV13	CASSPLWEEQFF
.	TRBJ2-7	TRBV6-5	CASSLAESSYEQYF
TRBD1	TRBJ1-2	TRBV5-6	CASSQADRAPDNYGYTF
.	TRBJ2-2	TRBV27	CASSPSAGEKSGELFF
TRBD1	TRBJ1-3	TRBV9	CASSVDGTVYSGNTIYF
TRBD1	TRBJ2-7	TRBV29-1	CSVMTGTTYEQYF
.	TRBJ2-3	TRBV5-1	CASGDLGPDTQYF
TRBD1	TRBJ2-1	TRBV10-2	CASSEWGQGLNEQFF
.	TRBJ2-7	TRBV4-1	CASSQEIRGEGFYEQYF
TRBD2	TRBJ2-1	TRBV25-1	CASIGWTSGRDEQFF
TRBD1	TRBJ2-5	TRBV9	CASSARGHETQYF
TRBD2	TRBJ2-3	TRBV19	CASNLPGTSERYF
.	TRBJ1-2	TRBV27	CASSPSGSPNYGYTF
.	TRBJ2-7	TRBV28	CASSFRMGDASYEQYF
TRBD1	TRBJ2-7	TRBV6-4	CASSDSLGGSILYEQYF
TRBD2	TRBJ2-7	TRBV5-4	CASSYSGGLYEQYF
TRBD1	TRBJ1-2	TRBV30	CAFLGRGRVYGYTF
.	TRBJ2-7	TRBV5-6	CASSPSPASPVHEQYF
.	TRBJ2-2	TRBV11-1	CASSLTLAGAGLFF
TRBD2	TRBJ2-5	TRBV27	CASSLRGVKQETQYF
.	TRBJ1-2	TRBV30	CAWSVPQLVYGYTF
.	TRBJ2-7	TRBV2	CASSLKLGLGTYEQYF
TRBD2	TRBJ2-6	TRBV25-1	CASSEGGAGANVLTF
.	TRBJ2-1	TRBV2	CASTGPPLGVEQFF
TRBD2	TRBJ2-2	TRBV9	CASSAPGLAGVTNTGELFF
.	TRBJ1-3	TRBV7-9	CASTLSGNTIYF
.	TRBJ2-7	TRBV6-1	CASSQEGLLLSYEQYF
TRBD1	TRBJ2-5	TRBV5-6	CASSSAGTGEETQYF
.	TRBJ2-7	TRBV29-1	CSVTIPYEQYF
.	TRBJ1-5	TRBV27	CASGVKRALNQPQHF
.	TRBJ2-7	TRBV18	CASSQTGTPSYEQYF
TRBD2	TRBJ2-5	TRBV2	CASSGTSGSRETQYF